This T cell receptor beta chain was retrieved from a study of cytomegalovirus exposure and HLA in healthy donors. Primers for the PCR totalled 60 Vbeta and 13 Jbeta. The method was immunoSEQ multiplex PCR; TCRdb's version includes in-frame clones alone and lacks a portion of them. The sample lists roughly 190,000 clones, under 9.5% occurring once. Findings and limits, study-wide: Some V segments, TRBV6-2 and TRBV6-3 among them, were indistinguishable and were therefore excluded. Some public TCRs appeared in many individuals, while most sequences were rare. Sequencing likely caused a cluster of highly shared sequence variants.

J gave up 0 bases and V 5 bases, and 2 bases lay outside the gene matches. Per the germline V gene, CDR1 is SNHLY and CDR2 is FYNNEI. CDR3 length: 14 amino acids. On this clone: Its specificity is unknown.

The clonotype was recovered from a woman in her 30s in good health and CMV-seropositive. Sample: PBMCs. The J gene is TRBJ1-1, the V gene TRBV2; 8 bases agree with TRBD1. CDR3 in DNA: TGTGCCAGCAGTCGACAGGGGTTGAACACTGAAGCTTTCTTT. It codes for CASSRQGLNTEAFF.